This T cell receptor beta chain stems from a study of CD8 T cells in Susac syndrome. On the study more broadly: Intravenous immunoglobulin alone or corticosteroids were being given to patients with Susac syndrome at blood draw, unless they were therapy-naive. Study-wide results and caveats: In Susac syndrome, CD4+ T cell repertoires lacked any clonal expansion.

Trimming shortened V by 0 bases and J by 9 bases, and 17 bases separated the two germline ends. Germline CDR1 LGHDT, CDR2 YNNKEL (reference sequence). This CDR3 spans 15 amino acids. RNA was extracted with the RNeasy kit, and a quantity of about 0.45 to 1 ug was reverse transcribed using random hexamers. TCRdb re-derived calls from the immunoSEQ multiplex PCR reads in MiXCR, one entry per CDR3 protein. The sample includes about 240,000 distinct CDR3 sequences, almost 97% of them seen just once. Diagnostic criteria defined recently for definite or probable disease were met by the Susac syndrome patients. The TEMRA cells underwent FACS enrichment, while the CD8+ and CD4+ T cells underwent negative isolation. On this clonotype: What it binds is not known.

The genes are TRBV3-1 and TRBJ2-5; D not resolved. The sequence was obtained from a human donor with Susac syndrome. Sequencing used CD4+ T cells from PBMCs. The CDR3 nucleotides read TGTGCCAGCAGCCAAGACAGCGCGACCCAAAGGGCCCAGTACTTC. This translates into CASSQDSATQRAQYF.